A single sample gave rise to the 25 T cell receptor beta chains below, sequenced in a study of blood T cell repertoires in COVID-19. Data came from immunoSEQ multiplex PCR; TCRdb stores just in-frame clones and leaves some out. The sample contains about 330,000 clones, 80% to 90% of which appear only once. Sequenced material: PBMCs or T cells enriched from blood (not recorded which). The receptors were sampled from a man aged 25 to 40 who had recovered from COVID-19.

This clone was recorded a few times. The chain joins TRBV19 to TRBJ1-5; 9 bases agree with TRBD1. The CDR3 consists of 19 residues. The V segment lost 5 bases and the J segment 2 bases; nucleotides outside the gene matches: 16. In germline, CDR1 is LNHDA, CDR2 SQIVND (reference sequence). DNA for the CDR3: TGTGCCAGTAGTCCCCCTCCGACAGGGGGAGGATATGGCAATCAGCCCCAGCATTTT. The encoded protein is CASSPPPTGGGYGNQPQHF.

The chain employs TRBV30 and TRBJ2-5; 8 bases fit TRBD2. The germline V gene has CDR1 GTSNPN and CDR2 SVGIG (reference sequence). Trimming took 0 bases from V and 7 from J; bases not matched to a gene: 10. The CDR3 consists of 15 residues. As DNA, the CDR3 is TGTGCCTGGAGTGTACTTGGGACTAGTCCCGGGACCCAGTACTTC. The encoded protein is CAWSVLGTSPGTQYF.

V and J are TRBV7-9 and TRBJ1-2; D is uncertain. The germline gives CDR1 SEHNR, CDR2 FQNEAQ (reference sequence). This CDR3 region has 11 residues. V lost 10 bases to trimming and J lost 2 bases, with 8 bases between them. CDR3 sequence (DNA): TGTGCCACTACAGAGAACTATGGCTACACCTTC. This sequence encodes CATTENYGYTF.

CDR3 DNA sequence: TGTGCCAGCGGCCCACGGGGCACTGAAGCTTTCTTT. Protein product: CASGPRGTEAFF. This rearrangement joins TRBV28 to TRBJ1-1, with D unclear. The CDR3 is made up of 12 amino acids. The V gene lost 8 bases and the J gene lost 4 bases, with 11 bases spanning the gap. From germline, CDR1 is MDHEN and CDR2 SYDVKM.

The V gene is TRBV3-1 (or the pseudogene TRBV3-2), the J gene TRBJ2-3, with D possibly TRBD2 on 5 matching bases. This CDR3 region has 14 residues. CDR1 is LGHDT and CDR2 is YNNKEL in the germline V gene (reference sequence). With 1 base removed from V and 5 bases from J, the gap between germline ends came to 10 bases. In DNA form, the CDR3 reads TGTGCCAGCAGCCAAGGCGGGCGTGGAGATACGCAGTATTTT. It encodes CASSQGGRGDTQYF.

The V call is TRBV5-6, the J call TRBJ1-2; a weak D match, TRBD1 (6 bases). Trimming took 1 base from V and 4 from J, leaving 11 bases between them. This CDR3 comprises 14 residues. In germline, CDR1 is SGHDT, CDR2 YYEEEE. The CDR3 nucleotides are TGTGCCAGCAGCTTGCAGGGGCTGAGCTATGGCTACACCTTC. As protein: CASSLQGLSYGYTF.

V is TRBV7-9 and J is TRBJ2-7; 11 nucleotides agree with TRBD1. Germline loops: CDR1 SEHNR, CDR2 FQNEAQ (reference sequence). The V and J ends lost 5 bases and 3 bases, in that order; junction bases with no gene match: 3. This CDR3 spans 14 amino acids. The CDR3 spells CASSGDRGYYEQYF. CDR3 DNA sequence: TGTGCCAGCAGCGGGGACAGGGGGTACTACGAGCAGTACTTC.

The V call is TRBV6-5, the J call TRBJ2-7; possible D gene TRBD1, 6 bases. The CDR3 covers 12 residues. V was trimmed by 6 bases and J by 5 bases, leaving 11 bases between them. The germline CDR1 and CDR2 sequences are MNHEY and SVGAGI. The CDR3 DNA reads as TGTGCCAGCAGACAGGGCTGGAACGAGCAGTACTTC. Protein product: CASRQGWNEQYF.

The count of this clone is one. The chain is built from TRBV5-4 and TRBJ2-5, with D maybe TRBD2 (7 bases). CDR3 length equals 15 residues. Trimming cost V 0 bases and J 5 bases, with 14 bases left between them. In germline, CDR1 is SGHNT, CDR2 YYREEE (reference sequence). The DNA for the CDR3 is TGTGCCAGCAGCTTGGGAAGGGGGGGGCCGGAGACCCAGTACTTC. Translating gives CASSLGRGGPETQYF. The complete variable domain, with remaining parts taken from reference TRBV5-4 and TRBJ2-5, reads ETGVTQSPTHLIKTRGQQVTLRCSSQSGHNTVSWYQQALGQGPQFIFQYYREEENGRGNFPPRFSGLQFPNYSSELNVNALELDDSALYLCASSLGRGGPETQYFGPGTRLLVL.

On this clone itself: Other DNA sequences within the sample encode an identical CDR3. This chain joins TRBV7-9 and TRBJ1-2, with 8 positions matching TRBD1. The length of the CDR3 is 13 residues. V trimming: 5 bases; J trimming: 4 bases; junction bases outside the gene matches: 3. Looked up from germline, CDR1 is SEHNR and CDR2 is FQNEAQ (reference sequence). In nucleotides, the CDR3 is TGTGCCAGCAGCCTCGGACAGGGCTATGGCTACACCTTC. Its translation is CASSLGQGYGYTF.

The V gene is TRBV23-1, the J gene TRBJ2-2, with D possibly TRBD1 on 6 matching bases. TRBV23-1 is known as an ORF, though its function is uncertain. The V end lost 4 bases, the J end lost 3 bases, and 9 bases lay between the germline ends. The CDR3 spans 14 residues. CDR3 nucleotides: TGCGCCAGCAGTCTTGCAGGGGACACCGGGGAGCTGTTTTTT. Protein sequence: CASSLAGDTGELFF.

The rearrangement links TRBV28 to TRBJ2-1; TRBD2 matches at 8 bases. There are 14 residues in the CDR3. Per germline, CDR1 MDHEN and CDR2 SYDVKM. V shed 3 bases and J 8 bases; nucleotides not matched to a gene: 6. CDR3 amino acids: CASSFGGGNHEQFF. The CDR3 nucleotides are TGTGCCAGCAGTTTCGGCGGGGGGAACCATGAGCAGTTCTTC.

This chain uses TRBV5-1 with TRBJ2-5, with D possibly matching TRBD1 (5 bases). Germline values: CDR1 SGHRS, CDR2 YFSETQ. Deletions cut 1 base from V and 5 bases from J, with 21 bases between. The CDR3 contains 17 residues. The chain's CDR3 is CASSLFGAPDMGETQYF. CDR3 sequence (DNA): TGCGCCAGCAGCTTGTTTGGGGCCCCTGATATGGGGGAGACCCAGTACTTC.

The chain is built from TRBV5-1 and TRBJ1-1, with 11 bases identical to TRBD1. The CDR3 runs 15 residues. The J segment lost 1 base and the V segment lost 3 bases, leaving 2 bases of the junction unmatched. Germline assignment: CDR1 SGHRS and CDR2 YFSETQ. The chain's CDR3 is CASSWTGGGNTEAFF. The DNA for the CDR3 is TGCGCCAGCAGCTGGACAGGGGGCGGGAACACTGAAGCTTTCTTT.

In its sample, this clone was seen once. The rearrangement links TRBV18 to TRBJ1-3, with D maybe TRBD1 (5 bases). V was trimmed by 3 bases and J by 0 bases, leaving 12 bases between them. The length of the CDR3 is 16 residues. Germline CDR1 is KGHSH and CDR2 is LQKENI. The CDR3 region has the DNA TGTGCCAGCTCACCTGGGGACGGGAGCTCTGGAAACACCATATATTTT. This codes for CASSPGDGSSGNTIYF.

The CDR3 here is CSASNSQGYGYTF. For the CDR3, the DNA is TGCAGTGCTAGTAACAGTCAAGGCTATGGCTACACCTTC. The chain combines TRBV20-1 with TRBJ1-2; D call uncertain. Looked up from germline, CDR1 is DFQATT and CDR2 is SNEGSKA (reference sequence). Trimming removed 3 bases from V and 4 bases from J, with 12 bases in between. There are 13 residues in the CDR3.

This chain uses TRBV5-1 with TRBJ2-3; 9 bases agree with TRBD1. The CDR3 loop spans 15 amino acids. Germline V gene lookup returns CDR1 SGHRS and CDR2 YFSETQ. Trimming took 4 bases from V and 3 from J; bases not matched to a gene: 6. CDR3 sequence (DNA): TGCGCCAGCAGCATACAGGGGGCTAGGACAGATACGCAGTATTTT. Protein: CASSIQGARTDTQYF.

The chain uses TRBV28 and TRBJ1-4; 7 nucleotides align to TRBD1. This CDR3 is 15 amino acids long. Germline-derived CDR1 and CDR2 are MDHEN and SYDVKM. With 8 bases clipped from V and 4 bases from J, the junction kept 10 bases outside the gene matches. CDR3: CASRMGQTVNEKLFF. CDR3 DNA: TGTGCCAGCCGCATGGGACAGACGGTTAATGAAAAACTGTTTTTT.

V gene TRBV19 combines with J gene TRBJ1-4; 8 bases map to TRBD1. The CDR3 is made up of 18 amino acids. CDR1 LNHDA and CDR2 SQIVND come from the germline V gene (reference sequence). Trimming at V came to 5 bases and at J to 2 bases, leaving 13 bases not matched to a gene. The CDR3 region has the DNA TGTGCCAGTAGTGGTGGCAGGGGGCTTTATTTCACTAATGAAAAACTGTTTTTT. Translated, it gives CASSGGRGLYFTNEKLFF.

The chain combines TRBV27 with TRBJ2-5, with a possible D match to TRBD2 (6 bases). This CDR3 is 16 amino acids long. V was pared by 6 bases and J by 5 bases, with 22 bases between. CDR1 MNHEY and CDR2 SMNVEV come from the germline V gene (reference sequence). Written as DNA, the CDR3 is TGTGCCAGCAGCCTCACTCCGGACTGGAGGGGCGAGACCCAGTACTTC. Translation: CASSLTPDWRGETQYF.

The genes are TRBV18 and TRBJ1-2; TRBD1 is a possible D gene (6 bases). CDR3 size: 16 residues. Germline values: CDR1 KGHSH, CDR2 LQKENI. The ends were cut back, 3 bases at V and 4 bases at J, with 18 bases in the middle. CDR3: CASSPNTMDSLYGYTF. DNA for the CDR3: TGTGCCAGCTCACCCAACACGATGGACAGCCTCTATGGCTACACCTTC.

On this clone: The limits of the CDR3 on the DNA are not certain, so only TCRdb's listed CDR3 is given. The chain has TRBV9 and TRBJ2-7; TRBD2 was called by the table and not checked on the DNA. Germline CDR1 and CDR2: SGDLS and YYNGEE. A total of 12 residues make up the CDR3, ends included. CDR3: CASSVGSGIPYF.

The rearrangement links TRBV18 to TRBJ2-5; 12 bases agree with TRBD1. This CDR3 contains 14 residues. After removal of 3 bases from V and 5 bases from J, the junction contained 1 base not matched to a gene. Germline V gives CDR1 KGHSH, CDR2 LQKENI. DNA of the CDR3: TGTGCCAGCTCACCCGGGACAGGGGGCGAGACCCAGTACTTC. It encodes CASSPGTGGETQYF.

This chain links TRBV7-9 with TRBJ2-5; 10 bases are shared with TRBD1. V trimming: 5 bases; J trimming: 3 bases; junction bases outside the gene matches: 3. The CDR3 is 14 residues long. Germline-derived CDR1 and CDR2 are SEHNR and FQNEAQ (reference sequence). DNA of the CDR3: TGTGCCAGCAGCCTAGGACAGGGGGAAGAGACCCAGTACTTC. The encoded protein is CASSLGQGEETQYF.

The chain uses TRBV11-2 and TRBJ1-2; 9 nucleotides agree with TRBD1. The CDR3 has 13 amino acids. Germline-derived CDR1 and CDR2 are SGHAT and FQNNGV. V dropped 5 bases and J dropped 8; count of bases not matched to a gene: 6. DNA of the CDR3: TGTGCCAGCAGCCAAATCGGACAGGGGGGCTACACCTTC. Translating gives CASSQIGQGGYTF.